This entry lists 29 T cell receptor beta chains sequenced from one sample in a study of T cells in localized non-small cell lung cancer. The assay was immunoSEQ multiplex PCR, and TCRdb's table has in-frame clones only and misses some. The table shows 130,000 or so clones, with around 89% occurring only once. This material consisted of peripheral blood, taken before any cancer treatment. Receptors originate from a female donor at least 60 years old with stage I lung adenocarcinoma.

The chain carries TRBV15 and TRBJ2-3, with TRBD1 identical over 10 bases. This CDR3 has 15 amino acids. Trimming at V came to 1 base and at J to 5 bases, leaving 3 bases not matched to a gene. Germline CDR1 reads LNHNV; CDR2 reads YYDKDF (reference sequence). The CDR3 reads CATSRGQGARDTQYF. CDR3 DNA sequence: TGTGCCACCAGCAGAGGACAGGGGGCCAGAGATACGCAGTATTTT.

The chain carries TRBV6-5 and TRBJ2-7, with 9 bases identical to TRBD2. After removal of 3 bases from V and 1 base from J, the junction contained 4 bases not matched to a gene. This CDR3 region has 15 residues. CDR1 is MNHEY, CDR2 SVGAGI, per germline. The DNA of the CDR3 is TGTGCCAGCAGTTATCGGACTAGCGAATCCTACGAGCAGTACTTC. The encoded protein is CASSYRTSESYEQYF.

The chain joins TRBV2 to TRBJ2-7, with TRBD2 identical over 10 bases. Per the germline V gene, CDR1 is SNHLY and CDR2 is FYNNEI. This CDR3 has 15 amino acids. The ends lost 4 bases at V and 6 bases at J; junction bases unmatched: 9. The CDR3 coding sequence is TGTGCCAGCAGTGCTCGCCTAGCGGGAGTAGGCGAGCAGTACTTC. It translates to CASSARLAGVGEQYF.

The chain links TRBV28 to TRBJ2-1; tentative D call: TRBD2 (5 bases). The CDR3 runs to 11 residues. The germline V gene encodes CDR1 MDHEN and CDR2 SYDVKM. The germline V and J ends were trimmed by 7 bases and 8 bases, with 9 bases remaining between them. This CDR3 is CASTARDEQFF. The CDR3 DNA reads TGTGCCAGCACCGCGAGGGATGAGCAGTTCTTC. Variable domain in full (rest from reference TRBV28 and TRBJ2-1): DVKVTQSSRYLVKRTGEKVFLECVQDMDHENMFWYRQDPGLGLRLIYFSYDVKMKEKGDIPEGYSVSREKKERFSLILESASTNQTSMYLCASTARDEQFFGPGTRLTVL.

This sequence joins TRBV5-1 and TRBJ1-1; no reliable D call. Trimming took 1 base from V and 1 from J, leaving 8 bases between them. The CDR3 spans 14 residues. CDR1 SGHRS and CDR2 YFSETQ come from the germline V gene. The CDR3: CASSLTSGNTEAFF. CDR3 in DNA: TGCGCCAGCAGCTTGACCAGCGGGAACACTGAAGCTTTCTTT.

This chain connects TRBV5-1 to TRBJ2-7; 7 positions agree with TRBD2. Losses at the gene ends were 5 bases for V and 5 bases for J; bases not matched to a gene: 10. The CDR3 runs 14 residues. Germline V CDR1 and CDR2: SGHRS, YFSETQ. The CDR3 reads CASRRVAGPHEQYF. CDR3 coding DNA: TGCGCCAGCAGGCGAGTAGCGGGCCCGCACGAGCAGTACTTC. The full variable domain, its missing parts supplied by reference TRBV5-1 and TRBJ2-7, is KAGVTQTPRYLIKTRGQQVTLSCSPISGHRSVSWYQQTPGQGLQFLFEYFSETQRNKGNFPGRFSGRQFSNSRSEMNVSTLELGDSALYLCASRRVAGPHEQYFGPGTRLTVT.

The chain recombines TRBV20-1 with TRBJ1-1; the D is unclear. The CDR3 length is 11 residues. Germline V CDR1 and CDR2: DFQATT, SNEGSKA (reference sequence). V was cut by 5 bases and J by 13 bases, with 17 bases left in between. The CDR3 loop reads CSAPNLEGDFF. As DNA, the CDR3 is TGCAGTGCTCCTAATCTAGAGGGTGATTTCTTT.

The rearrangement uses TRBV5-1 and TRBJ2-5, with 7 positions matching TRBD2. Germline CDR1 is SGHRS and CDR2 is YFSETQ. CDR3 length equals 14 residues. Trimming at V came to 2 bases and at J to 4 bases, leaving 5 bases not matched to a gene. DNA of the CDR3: TGCGCCAGCAGCTTCTGGGAGGGTGGAGAGACCCAGTACTTC. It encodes CASSFWEGGETQYF.

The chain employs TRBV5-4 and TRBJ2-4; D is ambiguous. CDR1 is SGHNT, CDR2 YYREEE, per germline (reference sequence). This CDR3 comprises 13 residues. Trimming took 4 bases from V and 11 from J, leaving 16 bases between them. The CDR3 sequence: CASSHIADGVQYF. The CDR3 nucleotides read TGTGCCAGCAGCCATATCGCGGATGGTGTTCAGTACTTC.

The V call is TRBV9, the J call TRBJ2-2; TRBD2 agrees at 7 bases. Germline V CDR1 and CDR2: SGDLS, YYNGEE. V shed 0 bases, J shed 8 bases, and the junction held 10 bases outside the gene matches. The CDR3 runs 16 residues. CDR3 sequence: CASSVGLADMRGELFF. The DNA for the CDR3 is TGTGCCAGCAGCGTAGGGCTAGCGGACATGAGGGGGGAGCTGTTTTTT.

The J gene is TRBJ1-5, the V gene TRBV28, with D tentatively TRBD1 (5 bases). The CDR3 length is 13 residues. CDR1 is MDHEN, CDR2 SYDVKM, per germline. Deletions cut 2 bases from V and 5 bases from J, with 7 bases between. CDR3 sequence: CASSLRGDQPQHF. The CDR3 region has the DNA TGTGCCAGCAGTTTACGGGGGGATCAGCCCCAGCATTTT.

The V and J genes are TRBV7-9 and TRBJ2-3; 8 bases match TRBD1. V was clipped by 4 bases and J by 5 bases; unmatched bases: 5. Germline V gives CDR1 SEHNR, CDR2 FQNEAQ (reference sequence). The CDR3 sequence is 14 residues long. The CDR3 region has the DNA TGTGCCAGCAGCTCAGGGGGCGCCGGAGATACGCAGTATTTT. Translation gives CASSSGGAGDTQYF. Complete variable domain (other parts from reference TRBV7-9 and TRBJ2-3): DTGVSQNPRHKITKRGQNVTFRCDPISEHNRLYWYRQTLGQGPEFLTYFQNEAQLEKSRLLSDRFSAERPKGSFSTLEIQRTEQGDSAMYLCASSSGGAGDTQYFGPGTRLTVL.

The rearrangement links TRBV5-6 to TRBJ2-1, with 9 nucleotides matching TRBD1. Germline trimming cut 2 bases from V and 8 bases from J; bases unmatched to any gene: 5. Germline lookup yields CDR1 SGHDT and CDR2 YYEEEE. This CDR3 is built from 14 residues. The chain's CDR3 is CASSFWDRDYEQFF. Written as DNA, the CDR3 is TGTGCCAGCAGCTTCTGGGACAGGGACTATGAGCAGTTCTTC. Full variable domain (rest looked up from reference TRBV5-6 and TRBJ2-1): DAGVTQSPTHLIKTRGQQVTLRCSPKSGHDTVSWYQQALGQGPQFIFQYYEEEERQRGNFPDRFSGHQFPNYSSELNVNALLLGDSALYLCASSFWDRDYEQFFGPGTRLTVL.

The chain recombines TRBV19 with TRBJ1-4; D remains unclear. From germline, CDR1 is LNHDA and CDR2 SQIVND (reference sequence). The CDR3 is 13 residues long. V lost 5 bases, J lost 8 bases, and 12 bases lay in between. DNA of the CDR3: TGTGCCAGTAGTCCCCAGAAAGAGGAAAAACTGTTTTTT. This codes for CASSPQKEEKLFF.

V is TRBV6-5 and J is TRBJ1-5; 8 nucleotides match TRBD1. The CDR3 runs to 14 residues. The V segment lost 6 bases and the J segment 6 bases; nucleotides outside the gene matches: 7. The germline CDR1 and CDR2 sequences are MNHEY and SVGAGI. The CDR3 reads CASRPGQGSQPQHF. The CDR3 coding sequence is TGTGCCAGCAGGCCCGGACAGGGAAGTCAGCCCCAGCATTTT.

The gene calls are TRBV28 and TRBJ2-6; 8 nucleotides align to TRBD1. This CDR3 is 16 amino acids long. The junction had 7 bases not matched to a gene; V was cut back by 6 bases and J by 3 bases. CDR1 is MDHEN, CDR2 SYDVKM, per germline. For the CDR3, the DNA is TGTGCCAGCAGGGACCAGGGGGCGCTTGGGGCCAACGTCCTGACTTTC. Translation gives CASRDQGALGANVLTF.

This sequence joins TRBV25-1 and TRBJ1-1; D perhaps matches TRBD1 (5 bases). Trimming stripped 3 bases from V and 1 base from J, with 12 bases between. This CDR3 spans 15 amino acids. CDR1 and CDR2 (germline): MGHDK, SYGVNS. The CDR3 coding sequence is TGTGCCAGCAGTGACCAGGGACGCCCGAACACTGAAGCTTTCTTT. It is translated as CASSDQGRPNTEAFF.

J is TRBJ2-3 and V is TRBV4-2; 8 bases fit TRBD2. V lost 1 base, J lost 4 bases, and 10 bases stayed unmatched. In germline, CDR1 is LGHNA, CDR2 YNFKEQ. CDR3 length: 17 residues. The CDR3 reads CASSQGAGGRTSDTQYF. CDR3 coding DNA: TGTGCCAGCAGCCAAGGTGCGGGCGGGAGGACTTCAGATACGCAGTATTTT.

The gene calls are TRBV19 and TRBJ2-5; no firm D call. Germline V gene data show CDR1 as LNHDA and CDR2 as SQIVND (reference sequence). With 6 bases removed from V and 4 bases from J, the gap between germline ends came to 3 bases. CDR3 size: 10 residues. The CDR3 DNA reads TGTGCCAGTAGGTCAGAGACCCAGTACTTC. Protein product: CASRSETQYF.

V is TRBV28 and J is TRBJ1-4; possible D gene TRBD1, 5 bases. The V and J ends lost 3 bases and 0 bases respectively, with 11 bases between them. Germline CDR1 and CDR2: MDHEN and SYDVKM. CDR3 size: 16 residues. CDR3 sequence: CASSFGGVTTNEKLFF. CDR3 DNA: TGTGCCAGCAGTTTTGGGGGGGTCACAACTAATGAAAAACTGTTTTTT. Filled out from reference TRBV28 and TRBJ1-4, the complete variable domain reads DVKVTQSSRYLVKRTGEKVFLECVQDMDHENMFWYRQDPGLGLRLIYFSYDVKMKEKGDIPEGYSVSREKKERFSLILESASTNQTSMYLCASSFGGVTTNEKLFFGSGTQLSVL.

The chain's CDR3 is CAEQLEVGEQYF. The CDR3 region has the DNA TGTGCCGAGCAGCTGGAGGTTGGCGAGCAGTACTTC. The gene calls are TRBV7-9 and TRBJ2-7, with D maybe TRBD2 (5 bases). The CDR3 has 12 residues. V gave up 11 bases and J gave up 6 bases, with 17 bases separating them. Per germline, CDR1 SEHNR and CDR2 FQNEAQ (reference sequence).

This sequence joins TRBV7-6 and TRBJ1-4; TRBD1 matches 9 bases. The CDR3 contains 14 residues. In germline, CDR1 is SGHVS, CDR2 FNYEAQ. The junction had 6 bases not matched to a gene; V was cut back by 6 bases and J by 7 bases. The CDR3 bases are TGTGCCAGCAGAACAGGGGGCGTCGGTGAAAAACTGTTTTTT. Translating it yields CASRTGGVGEKLFF.

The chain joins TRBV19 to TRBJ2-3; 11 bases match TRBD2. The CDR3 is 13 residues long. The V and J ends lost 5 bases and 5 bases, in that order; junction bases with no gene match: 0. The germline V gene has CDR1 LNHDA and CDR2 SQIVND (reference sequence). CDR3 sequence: CASSGLAGDTQYF. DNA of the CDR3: TGTGCCAGTAGTGGACTAGCGGGAGATACGCAGTATTTT.

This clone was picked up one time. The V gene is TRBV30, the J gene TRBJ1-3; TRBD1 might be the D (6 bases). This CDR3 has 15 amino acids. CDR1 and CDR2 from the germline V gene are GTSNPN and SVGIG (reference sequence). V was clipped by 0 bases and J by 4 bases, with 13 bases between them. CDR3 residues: CAWSVRGSWGNTIYF. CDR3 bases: TGTGCCTGGAGTGTAAGGGGGTCCTGGGGAAACACCATATATTTT.

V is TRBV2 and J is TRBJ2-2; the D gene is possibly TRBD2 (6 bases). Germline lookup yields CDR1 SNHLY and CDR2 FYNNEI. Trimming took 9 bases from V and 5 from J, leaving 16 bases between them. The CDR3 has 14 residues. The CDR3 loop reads CARRRDRPTGELFF. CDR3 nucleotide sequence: TGTGCCAGGAGGAGGGACCGACCAACCGGGGAGCTGTTTTTT. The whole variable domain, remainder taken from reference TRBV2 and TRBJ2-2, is EPEVTQTPSHQVTQMGQEVILRCVPISNHLYFYWYRQILGQKVEFLVSFYNNEISEKSEIFDDQFSVERPDGSNFTLKIRSTKLEDSAMYFCARRRDRPTGELFFGEGSRLTVL.

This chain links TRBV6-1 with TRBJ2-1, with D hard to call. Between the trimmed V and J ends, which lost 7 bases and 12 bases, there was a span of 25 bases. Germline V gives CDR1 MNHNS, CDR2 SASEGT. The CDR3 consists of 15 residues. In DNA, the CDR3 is TGTGCCAGCATATCGCCACTAAGGGCGTTTCGCGGGCAGTTCTTC. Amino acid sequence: CASISPLRAFRGQFF.

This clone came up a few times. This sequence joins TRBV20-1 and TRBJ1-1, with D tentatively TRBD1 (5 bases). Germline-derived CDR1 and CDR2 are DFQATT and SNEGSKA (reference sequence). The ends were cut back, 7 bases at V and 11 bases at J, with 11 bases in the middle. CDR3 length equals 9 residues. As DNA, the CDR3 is TGCAGTGTAGCAGGGAATGCTTTCTTT. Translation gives CSVAGNAFF.

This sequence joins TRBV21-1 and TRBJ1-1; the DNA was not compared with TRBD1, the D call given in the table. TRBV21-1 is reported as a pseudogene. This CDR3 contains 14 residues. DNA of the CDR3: TGTGCCAGCAGCACCCAGCCTGACAGGGCTGAAGCTTTCTTT. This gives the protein CASSTQPDRAEAFF.

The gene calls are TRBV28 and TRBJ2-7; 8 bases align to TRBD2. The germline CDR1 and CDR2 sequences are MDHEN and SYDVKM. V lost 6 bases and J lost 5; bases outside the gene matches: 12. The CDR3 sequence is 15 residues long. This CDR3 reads CASSPQAGEGHEQYF. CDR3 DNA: TGTGCCAGCAGCCCACAAGCGGGAGAAGGCCACGAGCAGTACTTC.